This TCR beta chain derives from a study of vaccination and CD4 T cells after COVID-19. Turning to this clonotype: Its specificity is unknown.

The study's findings and limits: Data came from relatively few convalescent patients and lacked early post-infection timepoints.

The time point: late sampling 161 to 241 days after vaccination in a few convalescent patients. The treatment denotes: roughly ten-day PBMC culture with coronavirus spike peptide pools or control peptides (ViraFEST assay). Sequencing of the DNA from cultured CD4+ T cells was carried out with the Oncomine TCR Beta short-read assay. TCRdb reprocessed the PCR reads via MiXCR and lists one record per CDR3 protein. Here the sample spans around 21,000 distinct CDR3 sequences, 42% being singletons. Sequences were derived from CD4+ T cells from blood, cultured in vitro, sampled about 7 months after SARS-CoV-2 vaccination. This receptor was identified in a human donor who had recovered from COVID-19.

The DNA for the CDR3 is TGCAGTGCTAGAGATTCCCTCACAGATACGCAGTATTTT. It specifies CSARDSLTDTQYF. The chain combines TRBV20-1 with TRBJ2-3; D remains unclear. Germline CDR1 is DFQATT and CDR2 is SNEGSKA (reference sequence). The CDR3 runs 13 residues. The ends were cut back, 0 bases at V and 2 bases at J, with 6 bases in the middle.